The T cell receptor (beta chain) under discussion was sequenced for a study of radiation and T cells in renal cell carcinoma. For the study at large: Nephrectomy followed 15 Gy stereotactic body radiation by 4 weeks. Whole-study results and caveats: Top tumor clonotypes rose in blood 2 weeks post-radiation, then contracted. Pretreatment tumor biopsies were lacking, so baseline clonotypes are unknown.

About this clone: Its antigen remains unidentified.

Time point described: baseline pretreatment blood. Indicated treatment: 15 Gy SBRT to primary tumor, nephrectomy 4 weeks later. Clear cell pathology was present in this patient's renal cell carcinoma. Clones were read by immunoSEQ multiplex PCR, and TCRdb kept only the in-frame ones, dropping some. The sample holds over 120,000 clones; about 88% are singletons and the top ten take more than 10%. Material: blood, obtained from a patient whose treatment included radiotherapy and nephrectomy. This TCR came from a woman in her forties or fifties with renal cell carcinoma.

The CDR3 protein is CASSPRHATGSANYGYTF. The CDR3 DNA reads TGTGCCAGCAGCCCCCGTCACGCTACAGGGTCAGCTAACTATGGCTACACCTTC. The V call is TRBV21-1, the J call TRBJ1-2; the table's TRBD1 call for D was not verified on the DNA. TRBV21-1 is a documented pseudogene. CDR3 size: 18 residues.